The subject of this entry is one T cell receptor (beta chain). The data belong to a study of OX40 agonist ivuxolimab in advanced cancers. In the study overall: Ivuxolimab was delivered to patients intravenously every 2 weeks at doses spanning 0.01 to 10 mg/kg. Of the participants, around 39% had some prior anti-PD-1, anti-PD-L1 or anti-CTLA-4 therapy, which was allowed.

The length of the CDR3 is 12 residues. CDR1 SGHTA and CDR2 FQGNSA come from the germline V gene. Trimming took off 5 bases at V and 7 bases at J, with 11 bases between the two ends. Method: immunoSEQ multiplex PCR; TCRdb's copy keeps in-frame clones and lacks some. The sample includes about 120,000 clones, more than 80% of them seen just once. At baseline, cycle 4 day 1, and cycle 7 day 1, blood was sampled. This chain connects TRBV7-2 to TRBJ1-2; tentative D call: TRBD1 (5 bases). Sample: CD4+ or CD8+ T cells sorted from blood, taken in a trial of the OX40 agonist ivuxolimab. This TCR was recovered from an adult with an advanced solid tumor such as melanoma, head and neck, liver or kidney cancer. CDR3 loop: CASSLQGGGYTF. The CDR3 DNA reads TGTGCCAGCAGCCTTCAGGGAGGTGGCTACACCTTC.